These 22 T cell receptor beta chains share one sample of origin, sequenced in a study of CD8 T cells in ankylosing spondylitis. Study conclusions and caveats: The study identified a TCR beta motif of roughly eight highly homologous variants that appeared characteristic of ankylosing spondylitis blood.

What these receptors recognize is not known. MiXCR, run by TCRdb on the 5' RACE reads, gives a single entry per CDR3 protein. In the table there are approximately 300,000 distinct CDR3 sequences, roughly 8% of which are singletons. The sample consisted of blood, either unsorted or a sorted T cell fraction (not recorded which). The receptors derive from a male donor with ankylosing spondylitis.

This clonotype was observed a handful of times. The V gene is TRBV7-3, the J gene TRBJ2-1; possibly TRBD2 for D (5 bases). V was pared by 7 bases and J by 15 bases, with 16 bases between. The germline V gene encodes CDR1 SGHTA and CDR2 FQGTGA. This CDR3 region has 11 residues. The CDR3 region is CASNDRTGMFF. Written as DNA, the CDR3 is TGTGCCAGCAACGACCGGACGGGAATGTTCTTC.

Only a few counts were recorded for this clonotype. This rearrangement joins TRBV4-2 to TRBJ2-2; 13 bases agree with TRBD2. The J segment lost 2 bases and the V segment lost 4 bases, leaving 10 bases of the junction unmatched. CDR1 LGHNA and CDR2 YNFKEQ come from the germline V gene. This CDR3 contains 19 residues. The CDR3 sequence: CASSLMGLAGWSNTGELFF. The DNA of the CDR3 is TGTGCCAGCAGCCTAATGGGACTAGCGGGATGGTCCAACACCGGGGAGCTGTTTTTT.

The table lists this clonotype with many counts. CDR3 coding DNA: TGCAGCGTTCCCTACTTTAGCGGGGGAAACTCTGATACGCAGTATTTT. Amino acid sequence: CSVPYFSGGNSDTQYF. The chain carries TRBV29-1 and TRBJ2-3; 9 bases align to TRBD2. From germline, CDR1 is SQVTM and CDR2 ANQGSEA. The CDR3 runs 16 residues. V was clipped by 5 bases and J by 6 bases; unmatched bases: 15.

This clonotype was picked up many times. The V and J genes are TRBV10-3 and TRBJ1-2; unclear D gene. Germline V lookup: CDR1 ENHRY, CDR2 SYGVKD. The CDR3 has 11 amino acids. Between the trimmed V and J ends, which lost 8 bases and 4 bases, there was a span of 8 bases. CDR3 DNA: TGTGCCATCGGTACTGCCTATGGCTACACCTTC. This encodes CAIGTAYGYTF.

This clonotype was counted a few times. The rearrangement links TRBV5-1 to TRBJ1-1; 8 bases match TRBD1. The CDR3 runs to 13 residues. CDR1 is SGHRS and CDR2 is YFSETQ in the germline V gene. V lost 4 bases and J lost 5; bases outside the gene matches: 4. The CDR3 here is CASSGQGDTEAFF. As DNA, the CDR3 is TGCGCCAGCAGCGGACAGGGAGATACTGAAGCTTTCTTT.

CDR3 nucleotide sequence: TGCAGTGCTAGAGATATAAATACATGGCAGCCCCAGCATTTT. Encoded protein: CSARDINTWQPQHF. The chain couples TRBV20-1 to TRBJ1-5; D is undetermined. V lost 0 bases and J 7 bases, leaving 13 bases between the germline ends. CDR1 and CDR2 (germline): DFQATT, SNEGSKA (reference sequence). The CDR3 totals 14 residues.

This sequence joins TRBV20-1 and TRBJ1-2; 8 nucleotides agree with TRBD1. Germline V gives CDR1 DFQATT, CDR2 SNEGSKA (reference sequence). The CDR3 is 17 amino acids. CDR3 protein: CCVGKRTGPLGEYGYTF. In DNA form, the CDR3 reads TGCTGCGTGGGGAAACGGACAGGGCCTTTAGGAGAATATGGCTACACCTTC.

In this sample, this clonotype turned up a few times. The gene calls are TRBV3-1 and TRBJ2-3; D might be TRBD2 (6 bases). This CDR3 is 18 amino acids long. V shed 3 bases and J shed 0 bases, with 19 bases lying between them. Germline loops: CDR1 LGHDT, CDR2 YNNKEL (reference sequence). For the CDR3, the DNA is TGTGCCAGCAGCCATTACGCGGGGACGCGCCCTAGCACAGATACGCAGTATTTT. This translates into CASSHYAGTRPSTDTQYF.

This clonotype showed up many times. The chain carries TRBV5-1 and TRBJ1-2; D is ambiguous. Trimming left V 0 bases short and J 0 bases short, with 12 bases between. The CDR3 spans 16 residues. Germline CDR1 and CDR2: SGHRS and YFSETQ. CDR3 nucleotides: TGCGCCAGCAGCTTGGGGAACAGATCTCCTAACTATGGCTACACCTTC. This encodes CASSLGNRSPNYGYTF.

This chain connects TRBV28 to TRBJ2-1; TRBD2 agrees at 15 bases. The germline V gene encodes CDR1 MDHEN and CDR2 SYDVKM. Germline trimming cut 4 bases from V and 8 bases from J; bases unmatched to any gene: 6. This CDR3 contains 16 residues. The CDR3 DNA follows: TGTGCCAGCAGTTACCGGACTAGCGGGAGGGCCGATGAGCAGTTCTTC. Its protein product is CASSYRTSGRADEQFF. The full variable domain, in which reference TRBV28 and TRBJ2-1 provide the parts outside the CDR3, is DVKVTQSSRYLVKRTGEKVFLECVQDMDHENMFWYRQDPGLGLRLIYFSYDVKMKEKGDIPEGYSVSREKKERFSLILESASTNQTSMYLCASSYRTSGRADEQFFGPGTRLTVL.

This clonotype appeared a few times. The chain combines TRBV7-3 with TRBJ2-3; 7 bases match TRBD2. The J segment lost 4 bases and the V segment lost 3 bases, leaving 10 bases of the junction unmatched. Germline V gene data show CDR1 as SGHTA and CDR2 as FQGTGA. The CDR3 extends over 16 amino acids. In nucleotides, the CDR3 is TGTGCCAGCAGCTTCGTCAGCGGGACGTTGGCAGATACGCAGTATTTT. It codes for CASSFVSGTLADTQYF.

The chain recombines TRBV25-1 with TRBJ2-7; 7 bases line up with TRBD2. In germline, CDR1 is MGHDK, CDR2 SYGVNS. CDR3 length: 15 amino acids. After removal of 2 bases from V and 1 base from J, the junction contained 5 bases not matched to a gene. This CDR3 reads CASSEPPSGSYEQYF. The CDR3 bases are TGTGCCAGCAGTGAACCGCCTAGCGGTTCCTACGAGCAGTACTTC.

This clonotype has more than one count but fewer than ten. V and J are TRBV28 and TRBJ1-2, with 8 bases lining up with TRBD1. The CDR3 has 13 amino acids. CDR1 and CDR2 from the germline V gene are MDHEN and SYDVKM. V dropped 6 bases and J dropped 3; count of bases not matched to a gene: 3. The CDR3, as DNA: TGTGCCAGCAGGATGACAGGGGACTATGGCTACACCTTC. Its translation is CASRMTGDYGYTF.

In its sample, this clonotype was seen a few times. The rearrangement joins TRBV5-6 to TRBJ2-5; 11 positions agree with TRBD2. J lost 7 bases, V lost 4 bases, and 12 bases had no gene match. The CDR3 consists of 16 residues. The germline CDR1 and CDR2 sequences are SGHDT and YYEEEE. CDR3 nucleotide sequence: TGTGCCAGCAGCCTCTTCATAGCGGGAGGGTTGGGGACCCAGTACTTC. It translates to CASSLFIAGGLGTQYF. Based on the CDR3 plus reference TRBV5-6 and TRBJ2-5, the full variable domain is DAGVTQSPTHLIKTRGQQVTLRCSPKSGHDTVSWYQQALGQGPQFIFQYYEEEERQRGNFPDRFSGHQFPNYSSELNVNALLLGDSALYLCASSLFIAGGLGTQYFGPGTRLLVL.

This sequence joins TRBV27 and TRBJ2-7; D possibly corresponds to TRBD2 (6 bases). Germline V gives CDR1 MNHEY, CDR2 SMNVEV (reference sequence). Deletions cut 2 bases from V and 0 bases from J, with 11 bases between. The CDR3 has 15 amino acids. The DNA of the CDR3 is TGTGCCAGCAGTTTAGTAGCGGAAAGCTCCTACGAGCAGTACTTC. Translation gives CASSLVAESSYEQYF.

In its sample, this clonotype was seen a few times. CDR3 nucleotide sequence: TGTGCCAGCAGGCTAGGGCCCGGGACAGGGTACAATGAGCAGTTCTTC. Translated: CASRLGPGTGYNEQFF. This chain uses TRBV9 with TRBJ2-1; TRBD1 aligns across 9 bases. The J segment lost 4 bases and the V segment lost 5 bases, leaving 10 bases of the junction unmatched. Germline V lookup: CDR1 SGDLS, CDR2 YYNGEE. The CDR3 sequence is 16 residues long.

Written as DNA, the CDR3 is TGTGCCAGCAGCTCCGCCCCGGGACCCCGGGACAATGAGCAGTTCTTC. Protein: CASSSAPGPRDNEQFF. The chain employs TRBV28 and TRBJ2-1; D may be TRBD1 or TRBD2 (5 bases each). This CDR3 spans 16 amino acids. V was clipped by 6 bases and J by 5 bases, with 20 bases between them. CDR1 MDHEN and CDR2 SYDVKM come from the germline V gene.

This clonotype was detected ten times or more. The chain has TRBV14 and TRBJ2-7; 9 nucleotides agree with TRBD1. CDR3 size: 16 residues. The trim removed 1 base at V and 5 bases at J, leaving 9 bases unmatched. The germline CDR1 and CDR2 sequences are SGHDN and FVKESK. CDR3 nucleotides: TGTGCCAGCAGCCAAGGGATGGGACAGGGACTACACGAGCAGTACTTC. It yields the protein CASSQGMGQGLHEQYF.

This clonotype was detected many times. This sequence joins TRBV6-5 and TRBJ2-3; 8 bases agree with TRBD1. The CDR3 sequence is 15 residues long. Germline CDR1 and CDR2: MNHEY and SVGAGI. Unmatched junction bases numbered 9, after V lost 5 bases and J lost 5 bases. The CDR3 region is CASSPRGTGRDTQYF. For the CDR3, the DNA is TGTGCCAGCAGTCCTCGAGGGACAGGCCGAGATACGCAGTATTTT.

The V gene is TRBV20-1, the J gene TRBJ1-3; 7 nucleotides agree with TRBD1. V dropped 1 base and J dropped 3; count of bases not matched to a gene: 9. Germline CDR1 is DFQATT and CDR2 is SNEGSKA (reference sequence). This CDR3 region has 16 residues. CDR3 DNA: TGCAGTGCTAGAGCACCCGGCAGGGGGATTGGAAACACCATATATTTT. Translating gives CSARAPGRGIGNTIYF.

Ten or more counts support this clonotype. The V call is TRBV6-6, the J call TRBJ1-1; a weak D match, TRBD1 (5 bases). The CDR3 totals 12 residues. V gave up 2 bases and J gave up 8 bases, with 9 bases separating them. From germline, CDR1 is MNHNY and CDR2 SVGAGI (reference sequence). The DNA of the CDR3 is TGTGCCAGCAGTTACCTCTCAGGGGAAGCTTTCTTT. It codes for CASSYLSGEAFF.

This clonotype has a count of ten or more. This rearrangement joins TRBV5-1 to TRBJ2-2; possible D gene TRBD1, 5 bases. The CDR3 contains 17 residues. Trimming pared 4 bases from V and 1 base from J, leaving 17 bases between. Germline V lookup: CDR1 SGHRS, CDR2 YFSETQ. For the CDR3, the DNA is TGCGCCAGCAGCCTACTTGTTACAAGGGGGAACACCGGGGAGCTGTTTTTT. Protein: CASSLLVTRGNTGELFF.